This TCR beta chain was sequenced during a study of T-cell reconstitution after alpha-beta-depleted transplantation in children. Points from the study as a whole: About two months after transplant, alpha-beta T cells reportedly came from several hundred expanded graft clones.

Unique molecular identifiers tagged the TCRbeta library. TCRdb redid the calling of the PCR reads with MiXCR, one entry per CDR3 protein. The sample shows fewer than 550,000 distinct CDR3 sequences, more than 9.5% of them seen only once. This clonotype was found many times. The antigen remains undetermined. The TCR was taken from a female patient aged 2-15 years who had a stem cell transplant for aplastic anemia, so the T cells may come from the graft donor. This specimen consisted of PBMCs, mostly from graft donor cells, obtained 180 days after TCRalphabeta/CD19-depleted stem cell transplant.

The CDR3 DNA reads as TGCGCCAGCAGCCGCGCGGGCACCGGGGAGCTGTTTTTT. Amino acid sequence: CASSRAGTGELFF. This chain links TRBV5-1 with TRBJ2-2, with D possibly TRBD2 on 5 matching bases. With 4 bases removed from V and 4 bases from J, the gap between germline ends came to 8 bases. The germline V gene has CDR1 SGHRS and CDR2 YFSETQ. The CDR3 has 13 residues.